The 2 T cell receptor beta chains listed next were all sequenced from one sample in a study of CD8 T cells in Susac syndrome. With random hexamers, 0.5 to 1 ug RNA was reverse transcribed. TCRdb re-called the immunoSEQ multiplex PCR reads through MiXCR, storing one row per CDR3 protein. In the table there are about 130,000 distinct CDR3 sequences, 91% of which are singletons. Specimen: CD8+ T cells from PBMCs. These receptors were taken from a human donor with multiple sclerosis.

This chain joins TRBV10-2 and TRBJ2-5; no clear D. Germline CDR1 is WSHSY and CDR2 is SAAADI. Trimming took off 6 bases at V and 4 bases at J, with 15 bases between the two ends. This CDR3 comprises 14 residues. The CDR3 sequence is CASRGLEFLETQYF. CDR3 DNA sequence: TGCGCCAGCAGGGGCCTAGAGTTTTTAGAGACCCAGTACTTC.

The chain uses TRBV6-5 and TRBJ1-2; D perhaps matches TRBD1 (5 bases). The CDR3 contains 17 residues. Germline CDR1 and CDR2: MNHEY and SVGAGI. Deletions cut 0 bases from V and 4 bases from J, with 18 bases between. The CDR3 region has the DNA TGTGCCAGCAGTTACTCGGACGATACGGGACGGATCTATGGCTACACCTTC. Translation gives CASSYSDDTGRIYGYTF.